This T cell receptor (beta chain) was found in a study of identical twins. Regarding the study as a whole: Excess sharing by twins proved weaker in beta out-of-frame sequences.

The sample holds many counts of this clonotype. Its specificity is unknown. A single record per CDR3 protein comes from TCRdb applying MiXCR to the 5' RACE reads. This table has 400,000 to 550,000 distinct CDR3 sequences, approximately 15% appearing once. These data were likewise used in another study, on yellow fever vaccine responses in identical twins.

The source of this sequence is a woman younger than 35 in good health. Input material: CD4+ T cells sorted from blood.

The CDR3 region is CASSFDTYNEQFF. The DNA of the CDR3 is TGTGCCAGCAGTTTCGACACCTACAATGAGCAGTTCTTC. The chain combines TRBV6-5 with TRBJ2-1; no clear D. V dropped 4 bases and J dropped 2 bases, with 6 bases sitting between them. The CDR3 totals 13 residues. The germline gives CDR1 MNHEY, CDR2 SVGAGI.